These 16 T cell receptor beta chains were all obtained from the same sample, sequenced in a study of shared T cell receptors in the human thymus (dated by TCRdb to the early 2020s). Library prep was done by the immunoSEQ multiplex PCR assay. Here the immuneACCESS table is served through TCRdb, limited to in-frame sequences with V and J called. Missing clones are a known gap in these copies; in checked studies unresolved V genes cover under half, and the rest lacks a known reason. The sample data list over 65,000 clones, and about 96% of these were observed just once. Approximately 0.03% of the sample goes to the ten largest clones. Sequenced sample: thymocytes. The receptors here all came from a human donor.

This sequence joins TRBV4-2 and TRBJ2-3; 7 nucleotides agree with TRBD2. This CDR3 is 19 amino acids long. Per germline, CDR1 LGHNA and CDR2 YNFKEQ. The V gene end was trimmed by 1 base and the J gene end by 7 bases; junction bases not matched to a gene: 20. This CDR3 is CASSQVGVGLDGTWYTQYF. CDR3 nucleotide sequence: TGTGCCAGCAGCCAAGTGGGGGTCGGACTAGACGGGACGTGGTATACGCAGTATTTT.

The chain is built from TRBV18 and TRBJ1-2; D unclear. This CDR3 is built from 16 residues. CDR1 is KGHSH, CDR2 LQKENI, per germline. The ends were cut back, 3 bases at V and 0 bases at J, with 14 bases in the middle. The CDR3 DNA is TGTGCCAGCTCACCGGGTAATACCATAGCTAACTATGGCTACACCTTC. It encodes CASSPGNTIANYGYTF. Full variable domain (rest looked up from reference TRBV18 and TRBJ1-2): NAGVMQNPRHLVRRRGQEARLRCSPMKGHSHVYWYRQLPEEGLKFMVYLQKENIIDESGMPKERFSAEFPKEGPSILRIQQVVRGDSAAYFCASSPGNTIANYGYTFGSGTRLTVV.

The chain couples TRBV5-5 to TRBJ2-3; D might be TRBD1 or TRBD2, each matching 5 bases. The CDR3 contains 16 residues. V was shortened by 4 bases and J by 2 bases, with 17 bases between the two germline ends. The V gene's germline CDR1 is SGHKS and CDR2 YYEKEE (reference sequence). This CDR3 is CASSRRGPESTDTQYF. Written as DNA, the CDR3 is TGTGCCAGCAGCCGTCGGGGCCCGGAATCCACAGATACGCAGTATTTT. Variable domain in full (rest from reference TRBV5-5 and TRBJ2-3): DAGVTQSPTHLIKTRGQQVTLRCSPISGHKSVSWYQQVLGQGPQFIFQYYEKEERGRGNFPDRFSARQFPNYSSELNVNALLLGDSALYLCASSRRGPESTDTQYFGPGTRLTVL.

This clone was seen only a few times. CDR3 sequence (DNA): TGTGCCAGCAGAGCCCCCGAGGGATTGAATTCACCCCTCCACTTT. It specifies CASRAPEGLNSPLHF. The J gene is TRBJ1-6, the V gene TRBV4-2, with no clear D. Germline CDR1 is LGHNA and CDR2 is YNFKEQ. V lost 6 bases to trimming and J lost 7 bases, with 16 bases between them. This CDR3 region has 15 residues.

The chain couples TRBV27 to TRBJ1-6, with a possible D match to TRBD1 (5 bases). Germline assignment: CDR1 MNHEY and CDR2 SMNVEV (reference sequence). CDR3 size: 14 residues. Trimming left V 4 bases short and J 7 bases short, with 11 bases between. In DNA form, the CDR3 reads TGTGCCAGCAGTTCCCGGGGGACCAATTCACCCCTCCACTTT. Its translation is CASSSRGTNSPLHF.

The chain is built from TRBV27 and TRBJ2-5; no reliable D call. CDR3 length: 13 amino acids. Germline V lookup: CDR1 MNHEY, CDR2 SMNVEV (reference sequence). V was pared by 2 bases and J by 7 bases, with 11 bases between. CDR3 DNA sequence: TGTGCCAGCAGTTTACACTCCAAAGGGACCCAGTACTTC. It is translated as CASSLHSKGTQYF.

The chain recombines TRBV4-3 with TRBJ2-1, with 9 positions matching TRBD2. The germline V gene has CDR1 LGHNA and CDR2 YSLEER. The CDR3 contains 20 residues. The J segment lost 8 bases and the V segment lost 1 base, leaving 21 bases of the junction unmatched. The CDR3 region has the DNA TGCGCCAGCAGCCAAGCAGGGGTGGGCCAAGGACTAGCGAGGTGGGATGAGCAGTTCTTC. This gives the protein CASSQAGVGQGLARWDEQFF.

The rearrangement links TRBV5-1 to TRBJ2-5; D unresolved. CDR1 is SGHRS and CDR2 is YFSETQ in the germline V gene. The CDR3 contains 14 residues. V lost 0 bases and J lost 1, with 7 bases in between. The chain's CDR3 is CASSLAASQETQYF. CDR3 bases: TGCGCCAGCAGCTTGGCTGCCAGCCAAGAGACCCAGTACTTC.

The rearrangement links TRBV4-1 to TRBJ2-1; 9 nucleotides line up with TRBD2. CDR3 length equals 20 residues. V trimming: 0 bases; J trimming: 7 bases; junction bases outside the gene matches: 19. CDR1 and CDR2 from the germline V gene are MGHRA and YSYEKL. CDR3: CASSQDLLGLAYATENEQFF. CDR3 DNA sequence: TGCGCCAGCAGCCAAGATCTCTTAGGACTAGCGTACGCAACGGAAAATGAGCAGTTCTTC.

V is TRBV19 and J is TRBJ2-7; D unresolved. Trimming pared 3 bases from V and 1 base from J, leaving 22 bases between. This CDR3 is built from 18 residues. From germline, CDR1 is LNHDA and CDR2 SQIVND (reference sequence). Written as DNA, the CDR3 is TGTGCCAGTAGTATGGTCAGAACGGACGACCTCCTATCCTACGAGCAGTACTTC. It encodes CASSMVRTDDLLSYEQYF.

V usage is TRBV11-1 and J usage is TRBJ2-7; 8 bases align to TRBD2. The V gene's germline CDR1 is SGHAT and CDR2 FQDESV (reference sequence). After removal of 5 bases from V and 3 bases from J, the junction contained 15 bases not matched to a gene. The CDR3 spans 17 residues. CDR3 coding DNA: TGTGCCAGCAGCCCACAGGAAGCGGGGGTTCCCCTCTACGAGCAGTACTTC. Its translation: CASSPQEAGVPLYEQYF.

This chain joins TRBV4-3 and TRBJ1-3, with D uncertain. Germline CDR1 and CDR2: LGHNA and YSLEER. V lost 1 base to trimming and J lost 2 bases, with 0 bases between them. CDR3 size: 12 residues. For the CDR3, the DNA is TGCGCCAGCAGCCAAGCTGGAAACACCATATATTTT. Amino acid sequence: CASSQAGNTIYF.

V and J are TRBV4-2 and TRBJ1-1, with D unclear. Deletions cut 0 bases from V and 4 bases from J, with 18 bases between. The germline CDR1 and CDR2 sequences are LGHNA and YNFKEQ. The CDR3 covers 17 residues. The CDR3 nucleotides are TGTGCCAGCAGCCAAGAGCGGGCGGCGCGGCGAGCCACTGAAGCTTTCTTT. Its translation: CASSQERAARRATEAFF.

The chain recombines TRBV6-8 with TRBJ2-1; D call uncertain. V was clipped by 4 bases and J by 6 bases, with 10 bases between them. The CDR3 contains 13 residues. Germline CDR1 is MNHGY and CDR2 is SAAAGT. In DNA, the CDR3 is TGTGCCAGCAGTTCCGAGGACGGCAATGAGCAGTTCTTC. It codes for CASSSEDGNEQFF.

The chain links TRBV9 to TRBJ1-4; tentative D call: TRBD1 (5 bases). Germline V gives CDR1 SGDLS, CDR2 YYNGEE. The V end was cut by 0 bases, the J end by 4 bases, with 10 bases between. The CDR3 spans 15 residues. The CDR3 protein is CASSVVGLGNEKLFF. The DNA for the CDR3 is TGTGCCAGCAGCGTAGTGGGGCTGGGTAATGAAAAACTGTTTTTT.

V usage is TRBV10-1 and J usage is TRBJ2-5; D unresolved. CDR3 length equals 9 residues. CDR1 is WNHNN and CDR2 is SYGVQD in the germline V gene (reference sequence). V was clipped by 10 bases and J by 8 bases, with 8 bases between them. The CDR3 sequence is CATRVTQYF. CDR3 DNA: TGCGCCACGCGCGTAACCCAGTACTTC.